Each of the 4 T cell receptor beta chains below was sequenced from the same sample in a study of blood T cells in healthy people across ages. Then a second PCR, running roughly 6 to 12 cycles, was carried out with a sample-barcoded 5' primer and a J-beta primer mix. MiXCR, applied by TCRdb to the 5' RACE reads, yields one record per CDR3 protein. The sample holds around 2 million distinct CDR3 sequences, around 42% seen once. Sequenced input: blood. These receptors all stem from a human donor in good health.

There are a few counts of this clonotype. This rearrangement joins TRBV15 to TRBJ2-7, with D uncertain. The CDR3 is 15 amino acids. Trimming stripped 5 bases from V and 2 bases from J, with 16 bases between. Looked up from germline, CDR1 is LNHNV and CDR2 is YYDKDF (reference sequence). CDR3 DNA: TGTGCCACCAGCTCCCCGGCGGACGGAACCTACGAGCAGTACTTC. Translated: CATSSPADGTYEQYF.

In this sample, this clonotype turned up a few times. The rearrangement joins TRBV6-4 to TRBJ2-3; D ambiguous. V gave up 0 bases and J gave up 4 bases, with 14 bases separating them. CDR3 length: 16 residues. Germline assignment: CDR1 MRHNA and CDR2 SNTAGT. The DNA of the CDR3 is TGTGCCAGCAGTGACTCGGGGAATGTCGGCTCAGATACGCAGTATTTT. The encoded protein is CASSDSGNVGSDTQYF.

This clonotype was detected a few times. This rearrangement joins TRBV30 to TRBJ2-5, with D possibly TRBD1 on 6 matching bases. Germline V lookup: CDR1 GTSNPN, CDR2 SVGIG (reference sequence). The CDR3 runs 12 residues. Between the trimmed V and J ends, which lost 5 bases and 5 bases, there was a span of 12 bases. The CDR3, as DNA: TGTGCCTGGGGGACATCCTGGGAGACCCAGTACTTC. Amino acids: CAWGTSWETQYF.

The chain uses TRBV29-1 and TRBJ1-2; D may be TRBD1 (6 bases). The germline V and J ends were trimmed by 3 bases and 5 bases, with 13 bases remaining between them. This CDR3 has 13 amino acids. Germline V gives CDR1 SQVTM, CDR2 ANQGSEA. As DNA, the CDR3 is TGCAGCGTTGACACGGACAGATCTTATGGCTACACCTTC. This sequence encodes CSVDTDRSYGYTF.